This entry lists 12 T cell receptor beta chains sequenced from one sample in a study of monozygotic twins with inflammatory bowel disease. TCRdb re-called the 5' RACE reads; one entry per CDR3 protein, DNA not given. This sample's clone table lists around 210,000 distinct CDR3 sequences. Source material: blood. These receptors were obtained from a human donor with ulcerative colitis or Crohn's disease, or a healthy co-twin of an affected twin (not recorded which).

This chain's CDR3 is CASSLRTGGESTEAFF. The chain is built from TRBV12-3 or TRBV12-4 and TRBJ1-1; no DNA is available, so the TRBD1 call from TCRdb remains unchecked. This CDR3 has 16 residues.

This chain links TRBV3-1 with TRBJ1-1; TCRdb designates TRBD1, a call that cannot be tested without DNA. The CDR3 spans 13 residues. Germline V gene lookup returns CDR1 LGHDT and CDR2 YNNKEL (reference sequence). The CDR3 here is CASSRTGGTEAFF.

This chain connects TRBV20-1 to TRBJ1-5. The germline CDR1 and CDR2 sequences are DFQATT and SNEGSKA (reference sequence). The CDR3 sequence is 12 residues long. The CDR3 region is CSASQSNQPQHF.

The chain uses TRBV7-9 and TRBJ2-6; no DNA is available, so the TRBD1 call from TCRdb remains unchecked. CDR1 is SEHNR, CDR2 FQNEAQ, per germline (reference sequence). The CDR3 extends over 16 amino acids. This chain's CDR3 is CASSTRTGVGANVLTF.

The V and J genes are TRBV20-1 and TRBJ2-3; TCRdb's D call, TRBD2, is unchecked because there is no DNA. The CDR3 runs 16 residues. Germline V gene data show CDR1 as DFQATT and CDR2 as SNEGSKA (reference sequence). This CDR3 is CSAPPGLAGARDTQYF.

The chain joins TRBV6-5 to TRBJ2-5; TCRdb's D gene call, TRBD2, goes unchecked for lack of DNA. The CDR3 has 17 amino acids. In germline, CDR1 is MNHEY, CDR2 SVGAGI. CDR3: CASSYPARKAGVETQYF.

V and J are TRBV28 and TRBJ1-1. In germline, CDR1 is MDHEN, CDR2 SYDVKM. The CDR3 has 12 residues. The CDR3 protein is CASRSEPTEAFF.

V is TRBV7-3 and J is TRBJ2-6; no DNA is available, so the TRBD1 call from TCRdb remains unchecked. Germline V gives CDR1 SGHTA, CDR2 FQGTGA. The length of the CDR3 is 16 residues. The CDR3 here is CASSQGQGSNVGVLTF. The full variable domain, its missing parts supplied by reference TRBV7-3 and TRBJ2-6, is GAGVSQTPSNKVTEKGKYVELRCDPISGHTALYWYRQSLGQGPEFLIYFQGTGAADDSGLPNDRFFAVRPEGSVSTLKIQRTERGDSAVYLCASSQGQGSNVGVLTFGAGSRLTVL.

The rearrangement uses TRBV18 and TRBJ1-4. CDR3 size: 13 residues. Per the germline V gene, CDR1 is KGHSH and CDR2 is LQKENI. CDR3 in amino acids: CASSPRADEKLFF.

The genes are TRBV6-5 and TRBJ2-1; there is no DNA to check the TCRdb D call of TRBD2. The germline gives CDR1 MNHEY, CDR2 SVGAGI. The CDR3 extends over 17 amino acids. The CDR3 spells CASSYGTSGISYNEQFF.

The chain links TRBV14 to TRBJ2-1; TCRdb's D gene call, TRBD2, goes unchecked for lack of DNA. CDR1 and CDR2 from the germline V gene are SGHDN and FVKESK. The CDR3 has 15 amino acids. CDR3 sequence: CASSLGTSAYNEQFF.

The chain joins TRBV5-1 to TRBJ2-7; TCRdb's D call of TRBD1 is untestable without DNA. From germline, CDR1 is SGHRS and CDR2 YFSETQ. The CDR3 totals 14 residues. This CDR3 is CASSLSAGEYEQYF.